This TCR beta chain originates from a study of PD-L1 blockade in urothelial cancer. Study-wide points: Those with durable benefit had larger increases in tumor-associated blood clones at 3 weeks. Patients with below-median pretreatment blood clonality survived longer.

Germline lookup yields CDR1 SGHRS and CDR2 YFSETQ. V dropped 5 bases and J dropped 5 bases, with 16 bases sitting between them. The CDR3 loop spans 14 amino acids. PCRs were each spiked with synthetic TCR analog templates. This table comes from immunoSEQ multiplex PCR, and its TCRdb copy is limited to in-frame clones, with some not included. The table has approximately 34,000 clones, about 79% seen once; the top ten hold less than 40%. A remark on this clone: Its antigen is not known.

Source: PBMCs, taken around atezolizumab (anti-PD-L1) treatment. This chain joins TRBV5-1 and TRBJ2-5; the D gene is possibly TRBD1 (7 bases). The source of this sequence is a man aged 60 to 75 with urothelial cancer. In DNA form, the CDR3 reads TGCGCCAGCAGGACAGGAGGGGGCGTGGAGACCCAGTACTTC. This codes for CASRTGGGVETQYF. The whole variable domain, filled in from reference TRBV5-1 and TRBJ2-5, reads KAGVTQTPRYLIKTRGQQVTLSCSPISGHRSVSWYQQTPGQGLQFLFEYFSETQRNKGNFPGRFSGRQFSNSRSEMNVSTLELGDSALYLCASRTGGGVETQYFGPGTRLLVL.